This TCR beta chain was identified during a study of technical replicates of blood from a handful of donors. The V gene lost 2 bases and the J gene lost 4 bases, with 3 bases spanning the gap. The CDR3 covers 11 residues. The germline CDR1 and CDR2 sequences are SGHAT and FQNNGV. Generated by immunoSEQ multiplex PCR, the TCRdb table keeps only in-frame clones and is missing some. The sample contains over 50,000 clones, 97% of which appear only once. V and J are TRBV11-2 and TRBJ2-7; no firm D call. Sequencing was carried out using T cells isolated from PBMCs. This TCR derives from a human donor in good health. CDR3 sequence (DNA): TGTGCCAGCAGCTTACTTTACGAGCAGTACTTC. Its translation is CASSLLYEQYF.